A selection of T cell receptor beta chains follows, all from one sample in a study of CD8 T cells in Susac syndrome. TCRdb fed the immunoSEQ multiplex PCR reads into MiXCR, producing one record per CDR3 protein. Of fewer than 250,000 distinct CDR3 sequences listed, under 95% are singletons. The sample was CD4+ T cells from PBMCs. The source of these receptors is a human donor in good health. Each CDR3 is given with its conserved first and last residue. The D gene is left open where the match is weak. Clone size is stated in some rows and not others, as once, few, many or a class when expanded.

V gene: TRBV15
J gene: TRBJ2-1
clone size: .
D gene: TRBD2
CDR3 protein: CATSASGGYGEQFF
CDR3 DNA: TGTGCCACCAGCGCTAGCGGGGGGTACGGTGAGCAGTTCTTC

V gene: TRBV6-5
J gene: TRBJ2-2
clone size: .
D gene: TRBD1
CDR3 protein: CASSSRTGTSAGELFF
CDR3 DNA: TGTGCCAGCAGTTCCCGGACAGGGACGTCCGCCGGGGAGCTGTTTTTT

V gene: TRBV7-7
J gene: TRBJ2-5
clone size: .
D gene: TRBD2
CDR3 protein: CASSLSGRLQETQYF
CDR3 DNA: TGTGCTAGCAGCCTAAGCGGGAGACTCCAAGAGACCCAGTACTTC

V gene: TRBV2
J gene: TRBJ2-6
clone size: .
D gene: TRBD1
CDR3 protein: CASREGGSIGANVLTF
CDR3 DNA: TGTGCCAGCAGAGAAGGGGGCTCGATCGGGGCCAACGTCCTGACTTTC

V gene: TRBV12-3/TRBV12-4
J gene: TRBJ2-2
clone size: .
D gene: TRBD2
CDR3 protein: CASSLELAGRTGELFF
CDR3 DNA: TGTGCCAGCAGTTTAGAGCTAGCGGGGCGAACCGGGGAGCTGTTTTTT

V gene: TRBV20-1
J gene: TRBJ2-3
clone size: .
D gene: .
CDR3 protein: CSARDQRIQSTDTQYF
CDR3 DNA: TGCAGTGCTAGAGACCAGAGAATCCAAAGCACAGATACGCAGTATTTT

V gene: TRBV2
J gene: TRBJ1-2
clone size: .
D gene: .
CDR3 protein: CASLATGNRGGYTF
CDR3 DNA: TGTGCCAGCCTTGCTACAGGGAATAGGGGTGGCTACACCTTC

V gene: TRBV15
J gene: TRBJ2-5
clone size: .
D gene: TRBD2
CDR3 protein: CATSVGGGFETQYF
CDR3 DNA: TGTGCCACCAGTGTCGGGGGGGGTTTCGAGACCCAGTACTTC

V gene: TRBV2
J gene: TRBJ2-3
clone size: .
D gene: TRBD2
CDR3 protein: CASSGSSGGITDTQYF
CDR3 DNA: TGTGCCAGCAGTGGTTCTAGCGGGGGTATCACAGATACGCAGTATTTT

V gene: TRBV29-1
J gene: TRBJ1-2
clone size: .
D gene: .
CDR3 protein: CSVPGPRSNGYTF
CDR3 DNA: TGCAGCGTGCCAGGGCCCCGTAGCAATGGCTACACCTTC

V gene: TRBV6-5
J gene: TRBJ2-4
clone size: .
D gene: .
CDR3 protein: CAVRVGNIQYF
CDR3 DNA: TGTGCCGTAAGGGTGGGGAACATTCAGTACTTC

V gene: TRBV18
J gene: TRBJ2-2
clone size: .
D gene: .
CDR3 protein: CASPPPGELFF
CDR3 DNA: TGTGCCAGCCCCCCTCCCGGGGAGCTGTTTTTT

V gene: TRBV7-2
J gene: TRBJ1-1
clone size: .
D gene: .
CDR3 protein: CASSPAWGNTEAFF
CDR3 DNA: TGTGCCAGCAGCCCTGCGTGGGGGAACACTGAAGCTTTCTTT

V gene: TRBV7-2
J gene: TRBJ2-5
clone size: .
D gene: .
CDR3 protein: CASSLFRRSQETQYF
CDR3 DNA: TGTGCCAGCAGCTTATTCCGGAGGAGTCAAGAGACCCAGTACTTC

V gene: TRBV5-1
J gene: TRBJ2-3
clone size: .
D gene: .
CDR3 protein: CASSSAGDTQYF
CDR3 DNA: TGCGCCAGCAGCTCCGCAGGAGATACGCAGTATTTT

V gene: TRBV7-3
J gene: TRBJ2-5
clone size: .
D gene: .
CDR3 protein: CASSRGPSSGQYF
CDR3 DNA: TGTGCCAGCAGCCGGGGGCCCTCTTCCGGCCAGTACTTC

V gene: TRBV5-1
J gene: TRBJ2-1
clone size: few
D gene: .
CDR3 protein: CASSGTGINEQFF
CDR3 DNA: TGCGCCAGCAGCGGTACAGGGATCAATGAGCAGTTCTTC

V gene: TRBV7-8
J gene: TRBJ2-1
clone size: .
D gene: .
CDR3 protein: CASSLERANNEQFF
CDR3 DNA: TGTGCCAGCAGCTTAGAGCGCGCGAACAATGAGCAGTTCTTC

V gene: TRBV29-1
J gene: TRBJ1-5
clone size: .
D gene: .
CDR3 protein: CSVELNSNQPQHF
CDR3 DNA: TGCAGCGTAGAGCTTAATAGCAATCAGCCCCAGCATTTT

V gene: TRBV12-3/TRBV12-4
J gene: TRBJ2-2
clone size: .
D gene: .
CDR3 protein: CASSLDLGSPVGGELFF
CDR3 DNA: TGTGCCAGCAGTCTAGACCTGGGGTCCCCGGTTGGTGGGGAGCTGTTTTTT

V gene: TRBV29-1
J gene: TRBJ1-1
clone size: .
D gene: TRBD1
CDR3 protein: CSVIQGVNEAFF
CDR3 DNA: TGCAGCGTTATACAGGGGGTGAATGAAGCTTTCTTT

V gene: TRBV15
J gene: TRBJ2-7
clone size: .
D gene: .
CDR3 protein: CATSRGSDTLYEQYF
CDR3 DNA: TGTGCCACCAGCAGAGGCTCAGACACGCTCTACGAGCAGTACTTC

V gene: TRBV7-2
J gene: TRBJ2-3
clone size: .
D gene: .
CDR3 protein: CASSLKHTQYF
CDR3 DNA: TGTGCCAGCAGCTTAAAACATACGCAGTATTTT

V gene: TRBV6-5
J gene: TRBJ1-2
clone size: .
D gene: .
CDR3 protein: CASRAGLKGAYTF
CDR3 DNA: TGTGCCAGCAGAGCGGGCCTGAAAGGGGCCTACACCTTC

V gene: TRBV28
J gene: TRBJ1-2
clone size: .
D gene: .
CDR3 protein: CASSPTTDGIYGYTF
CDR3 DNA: TGTGCCAGCAGTCCTACCACCGACGGGATCTATGGCTACACCTTC

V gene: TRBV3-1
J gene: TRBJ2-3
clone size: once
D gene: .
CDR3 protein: CASSWDNTPDTQYF
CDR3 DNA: TGTGCCAGCAGCTGGGACAACACCCCAGATACGCAGTATTTT